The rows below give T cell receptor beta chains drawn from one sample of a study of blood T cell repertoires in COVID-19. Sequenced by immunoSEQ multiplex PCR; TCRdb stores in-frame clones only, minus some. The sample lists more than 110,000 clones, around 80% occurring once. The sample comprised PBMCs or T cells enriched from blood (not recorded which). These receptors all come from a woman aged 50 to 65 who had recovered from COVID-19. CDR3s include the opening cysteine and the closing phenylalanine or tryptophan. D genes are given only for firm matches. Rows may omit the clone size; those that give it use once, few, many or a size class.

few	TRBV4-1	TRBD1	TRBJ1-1	CASLDRVGTEAFF	TGCGCCAGCCTGGACAGGGTAGGAACTGAAGCTTTCTTT
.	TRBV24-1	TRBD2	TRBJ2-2	CATSDPSLVAGGRNTGELFF	TGTGCCACCAGTGACCCTTCTTTAGTAGCGGGGGGCCGGAACACCGGGGAGCTGTTTTTT
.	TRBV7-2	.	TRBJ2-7	CASSSRAGAYEQYF	TGTGCCAGCAGCTCACGGGCTGGGGCTTACGAGCAGTACTTC
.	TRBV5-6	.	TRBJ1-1	CASSPAVNTEAFF	TGTGCCAGCAGCCCCGCGGTGAACACTGAAGCTTTCTTT
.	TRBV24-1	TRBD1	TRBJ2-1	CATSDPLGQGESNEQFF	TGTGCCACCAGTGATCCCCTGGGACAGGGGGAATCCAATGAGCAGTTCTTC
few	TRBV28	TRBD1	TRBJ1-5	CASSSGLQGEGQPQHF	TGTGCCAGCAGTTCGGGACTACAGGGGGAGGGTCAGCCCCAGCATTTT
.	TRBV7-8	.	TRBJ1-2	CASSQKDFGGSNYGYTF	TGTGCCAGCAGCCAAAAGGATTTTGGGGGGTCTAACTATGGCTACACCTTC
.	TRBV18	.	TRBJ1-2	CASSPALGGNYGYTF	TGTGCCAGCTCACCTGCCCTCGGGGGTAACTATGGCTACACCTTC
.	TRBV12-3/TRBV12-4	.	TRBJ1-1	CASSNLDRFEAFF	TGTGCCAGCAGTAACTTGGACAGATTTGAAGCTTTCTTT
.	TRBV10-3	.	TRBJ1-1	CAISEPGGVGAFF	TGTGCCATCAGTGAACCGGGGGGGGTAGGAGCTTTCTTT
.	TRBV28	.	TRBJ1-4	CAAAGGNEKLFF	TGTGCCGCAGCGGGCGGTAATGAAAAACTGTTTTTT
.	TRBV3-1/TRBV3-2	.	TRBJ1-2	CASSQVVDSRSPDYGYTF	TGTGCCAGCAGCCAAGTTGTGGACTCCCGCTCCCCGGACTATGGCTACACCTTC
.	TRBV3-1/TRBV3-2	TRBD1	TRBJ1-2	CASSQRSGTANYGYTF	TGTGCCAGCAGCCAAAGGTCCGGGACAGCTAACTATGGCTACACCTTC
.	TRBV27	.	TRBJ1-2	CASSLTGGMTPPHF	TGTGCCAGCAGTCTCACGGGGGGTATGACGCCGCCCCACTTC
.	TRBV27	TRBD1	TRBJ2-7	CASSPPGQGRMGQYF	TGTGCCAGCAGTCCTCCGGGACAGGGAAGGATGGGGCAGTACTTC
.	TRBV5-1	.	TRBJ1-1	CASSLQVDTEAFF	TGCGCCAGCAGCCTTCAGGTGGACACTGAAGCTTTCTTT
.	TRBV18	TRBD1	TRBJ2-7	CASSPRTGSSYEQYF	TGTGCCAGCTCACCACGGACAGGGAGCTCCTACGAGCAGTACTTC
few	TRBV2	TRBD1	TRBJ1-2	CASKYLDRVGYYGYTF	TGTGCCAGCAAGTACCTAGACAGGGTAGGCTACTATGGCTACACCTTC
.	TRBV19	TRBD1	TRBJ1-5	CASSGGGFYQPQHF	TGTGCCAGTAGTGGAGGGGGCTTTTATCAGCCCCAGCATTTT
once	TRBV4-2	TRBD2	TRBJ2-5	CASSTTGTTQETQYF	TGTGCCAGCAGCACCACCGGGACTACGCAAGAGACCCAGTACTTC
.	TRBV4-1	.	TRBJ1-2	CASSQLGGQNYGYTF	TGCGCCAGCAGCCAACTCGGAGGACAGAACTATGGCTACACCTTC
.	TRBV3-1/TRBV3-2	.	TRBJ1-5	CASSQSGTPGSQHF	TGTGCCAGCAGCCAAAGCGGGACTCCTGGGTCCCAGCATTTT
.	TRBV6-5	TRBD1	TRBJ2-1	CASSPGQGLYNEQFF	TGTGCCAGCAGTCCGGGACAGGGGCTCTACAATGAGCAGTTCTTC
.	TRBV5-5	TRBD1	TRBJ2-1	CASSFETGGEFF	TGTGCCAGCAGCTTTGAGACAGGGGGCGAGTTCTTC
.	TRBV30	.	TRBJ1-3	CAWSFGGNTIYF	TGTGCCTGGAGTTTCGGGGGAAACACCATATATTTT
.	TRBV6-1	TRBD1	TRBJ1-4	CASSEPGQGNEKLFF	TGTGCCAGCAGTGAGCCGGGACAGGGGAATGAAAAACTGTTTTTT
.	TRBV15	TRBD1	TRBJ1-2	CATSRETQGDYYGYTF	TGTGCCACCAGCAGAGAAACCCAGGGGGATTACTATGGCTACACCTTC
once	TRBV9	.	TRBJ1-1	CASSVERGTEAFF	TGTGCCAGCAGCGTAGAGCGAGGCACTGAAGCTTTCTTT
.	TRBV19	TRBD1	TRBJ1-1	CASSIGQDTEAFF	TGTGCCAGTAGTATCGGACAGGACACTGAAGCTTTCTTT
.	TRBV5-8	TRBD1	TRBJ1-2	CASSPPLRRQGIYYGYTF	TGTGCCAGCAGCCCCCCCCTAAGACGACAGGGGATCTACTATGGCTACACCTTC
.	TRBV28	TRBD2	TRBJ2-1	CASSGGARNEQFF	TGTGCCAGCAGCGGGGGGGCCCGGAATGAGCAGTTCTTC
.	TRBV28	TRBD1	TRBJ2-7	CASSTGQGSYEQYF	TGTGCCAGCAGTACCGGACAGGGGTCCTACGAGCAGTACTTC
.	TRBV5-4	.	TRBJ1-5	CASSLRGADQPQHF	TGTGCCAGCAGCTTGCGGGGGGCGGACCAGCCCCAGCATTTT
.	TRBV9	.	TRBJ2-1	CASSRTQTANNEQFF	TGTGCCAGCAGTCGAACACAGACAGCGAACAATGAGCAGTTCTTC
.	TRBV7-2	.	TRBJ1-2	CASSQQGNGYTF	TGTGCCAGCAGCCAACAGGGTAATGGCTACACCTTC
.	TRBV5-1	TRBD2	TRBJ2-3	CASWTSGLTDTQYF	TGCGCCAGTTGGACTAGCGGGTTGACAGATACGCAGTATTTT
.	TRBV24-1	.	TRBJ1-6	CATRVQGTHSPLHF	TGTGCCACCAGGGTGCAGGGGACGCATTCACCCCTCCACTTT
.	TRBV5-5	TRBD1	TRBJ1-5	CASSPLTGGQPQHF	TGTGCCAGCAGCCCCTTGACAGGGGGTCAGCCCCAGCATTTT
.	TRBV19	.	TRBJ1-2	CATQEYYGYTF	TGTGCGACGCAGGAATACTATGGCTACACCTTC
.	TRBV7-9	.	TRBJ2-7	CASSLDRKTPYEQYF	TGTGCCAGCAGCTTAGACAGGAAAACCCCCTACGAGCAGTACTTC
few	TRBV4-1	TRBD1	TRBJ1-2	CASSPSMTGPRGYTF	TGCGCCAGCAGCCCCTCCATGACAGGGCCTCGTGGCTACACCTTC
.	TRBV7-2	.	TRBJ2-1	CASSLVADSYNEQFF	TGTGCCAGCAGCTTAGTTGCAGACTCCTACAATGAGCAGTTCTTC
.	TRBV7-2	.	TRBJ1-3	CASSLGVGLENTIYF	TGTGCCAGCAGCTTAGGCGTGGGGCTTGAAAACACCATATATTTT
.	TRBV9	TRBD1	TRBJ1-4	CASSVSPQGAGEKLFF	TGTGCCAGCAGCGTATCGCCCCAGGGGGCCGGTGAAAAACTGTTTTTT
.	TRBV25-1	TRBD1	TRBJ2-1	CASRGTGGSDEQFF	TGTGCCAGCAGAGGGACAGGGGGTAGCGATGAGCAGTTCTTC